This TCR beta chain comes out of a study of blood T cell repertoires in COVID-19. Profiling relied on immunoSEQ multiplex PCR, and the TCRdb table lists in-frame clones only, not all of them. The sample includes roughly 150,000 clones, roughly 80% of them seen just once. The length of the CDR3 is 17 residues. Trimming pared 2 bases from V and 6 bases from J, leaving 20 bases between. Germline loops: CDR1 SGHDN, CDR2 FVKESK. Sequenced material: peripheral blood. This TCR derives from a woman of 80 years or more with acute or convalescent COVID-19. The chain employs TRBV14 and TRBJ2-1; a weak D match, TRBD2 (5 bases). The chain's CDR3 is CASSQRVSAAERNEQFF. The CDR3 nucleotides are TGTGCCAGCAGCCAAAGAGTCTCAGCGGCTGAGCGCAATGAGCAGTTCTTC.